The entry that follows covers one TCR beta chain sequence. Its matching antigen is unknown. Patients with ophthalmopathy all had a Clinical Activity Score of at least 3, a NOSPECS grade of at least 4 and duration under 3 months. Clinical symptoms, serum thyroxine, TRAb, thyroid ultrasound and orbital computed tomography informed diagnoses. TCR beta CDR3 regions were amplified from RNA. Primed by the HTBI set, a first-round RT-PCR was run on the TCR CDR3. Each CDR3 protein gets one entry after TCRdb re-called the multiplex PCR reads with MiXCR. The data contain roughly 550,000 distinct CDR3 sequences, 15% to 20% of them singletons. This sample stems from a study of T cells in Graves' hyperthyroidism and ophthalmopathy. Whole-study findings and limits: Blood samples included most of the expanded thyroid clonotypes exceeding 0.001.

Germline V lookup: CDR1 SEHNR, CDR2 FQNEAQ (reference sequence). V was pared by 2 bases and J by 4 bases, with 10 bases between. This CDR3 has 14 residues. The clonotype was recovered from a woman aged 25 to 39 with Graves' ophthalmopathy. This chain joins TRBV7-9 and TRBJ2-3; tentative D call: TRBD2 (7 bases). Sequencing was done on a sample of blood. CDR3 region: CASSLMGGPDTQYF. DNA of the CDR3: TGTGCCAGCAGCTTAATGGGGGGGCCAGATACGCAGTATTTT.